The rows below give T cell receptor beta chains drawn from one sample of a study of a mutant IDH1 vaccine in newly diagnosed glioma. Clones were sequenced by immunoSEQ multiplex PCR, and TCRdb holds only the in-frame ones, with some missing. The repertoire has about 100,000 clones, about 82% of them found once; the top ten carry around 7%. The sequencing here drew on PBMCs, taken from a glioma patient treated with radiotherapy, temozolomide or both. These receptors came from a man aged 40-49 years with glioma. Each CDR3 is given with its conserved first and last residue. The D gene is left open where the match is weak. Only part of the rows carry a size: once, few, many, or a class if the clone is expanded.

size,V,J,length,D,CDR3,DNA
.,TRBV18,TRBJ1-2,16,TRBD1,CASSPASRGLIYGYTF,TGTGCCAGCTCACCAGCGAGTAGGGGGCTCATCTATGGCTACACCTTC
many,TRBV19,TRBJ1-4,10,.,CASGNEKLFF,TGTGCCAGTGGTAATGAAAAACTGTTTTTT
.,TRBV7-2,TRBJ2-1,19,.,CASSLALEGLSLSYNEQFF,TGTGCCAGCAGCTTAGCGTTAGAAGGGCTATCCCTCTCCTACAATGAGCAGTTCTTC
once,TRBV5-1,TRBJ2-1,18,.,CASSFRTGGKSSYNEQFF,TGCGCCAGCAGCTTCCGGACCGGAGGAAAGAGCTCCTACAATGAGCAGTTCTTC
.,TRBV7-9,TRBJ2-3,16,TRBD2,CASSRPLGLAPDTQYF,TGTGCCAGCAGCCGCCCGCTGGGACTAGCACCAGATACGCAGTATTTT
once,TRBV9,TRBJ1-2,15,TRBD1,CASSGGQGPNYGYTF,TGTGCCAGCAGCGGAGGACAGGGACCCAACTATGGCTACACCTTC
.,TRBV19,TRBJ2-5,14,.,CASKRVQGQETQYF,TGTGCCAGTAAGCGGGTCCAGGGGCAAGAGACCCAGTACTTC
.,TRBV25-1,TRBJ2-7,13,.,CATQTFGSYEQYF,TGTGCCACCCAGACGTTTGGTTCCTACGAGCAGTACTTC
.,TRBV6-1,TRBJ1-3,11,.,CATVLGNTIYF,TGTGCCACCGTTCTCGGAAACACCATATATTTT
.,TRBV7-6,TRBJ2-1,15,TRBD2,CASSSGGRAGNEQFF,TGTGCCAGCAGCTCCGGCGGGAGGGCCGGCAATGAGCAGTTCTTC
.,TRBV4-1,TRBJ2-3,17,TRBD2,CASSQPGLAGGPGTQYF,TGCGCCAGCAGCCAGCCGGGACTAGCGGGAGGGCCGGGTACGCAGTATTTT
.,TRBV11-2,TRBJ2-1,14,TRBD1,CASSQGTGDNEQFF,TGTGCCAGCAGCCAAGGAACAGGGGACAATGAGCAGTTCTTC
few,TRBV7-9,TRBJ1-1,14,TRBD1,CASSYTGADTEAFF,TGTGCCAGCAGCTACACAGGGGCGGACACTGAAGCTTTCTTT
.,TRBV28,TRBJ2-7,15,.,CASSFSGSESYEQYF,TGTGCCAGCAGTTTCTCCGGATCCGAGAGCTACGAGCAGTACTTC
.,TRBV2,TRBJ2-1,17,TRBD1,CARRDRGPKPLWDEQFF,TGTGCCAGGAGGGACAGGGGGCCAAAACCCCTCTGGGATGAGCAGTTCTTC
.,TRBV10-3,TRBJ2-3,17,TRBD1,CATVVAQGSPHTDTQYF,TGTGCCACCGTGGTGGCACAGGGGTCCCCCCACACAGATACGCAGTATTTT
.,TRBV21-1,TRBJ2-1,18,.,CASRTNTSGTALSNEQFF,TGTGCCAGCAGGACTAACACCTCCGGGACAGCACTAAGCAATGAGCAGTTCTTC
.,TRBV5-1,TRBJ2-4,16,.,CASSLGSGQEKNIQYF,TGCGCCAGCAGCTTGGGGTCCGGGCAAGAGAAAAACATTCAGTACTTC
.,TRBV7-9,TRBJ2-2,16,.,CASSFSGPTYGGELFF,TGTGCCAGCAGCTTTTCGGGGCCTACTTATGGCGGGGAGCTGTTTTTT
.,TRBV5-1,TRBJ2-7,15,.,CASSLLAQTPSEQYF,TGCGCCAGCAGCTTGCTCGCCCAAACACCATCCGAGCAGTACTTC
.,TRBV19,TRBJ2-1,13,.,CASSINPDNEQFF,TGTGCCAGTAGTATAAATCCGGACAATGAGCAGTTCTTC
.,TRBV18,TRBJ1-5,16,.,CASSPSSGYSNQPQHF,TGTGCCAGCTCACCTAGTAGTGGGTATAGCAATCAGCCCCAGCATTTT
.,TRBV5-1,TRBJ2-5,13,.,CASSSSEGETQYF,TGCGCCAGCAGCTCGTCGGAAGGCGAGACCCAGTACTTC
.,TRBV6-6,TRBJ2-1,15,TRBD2,CASSYPQRGSDEQFF,TGTGCCAGCAGTTACCCCCAGCGGGGGTCGGATGAGCAGTTCTTC
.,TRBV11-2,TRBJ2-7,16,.,CASSALTPQERYEQYF,TGTGCCAGCAGCGCCCTTACGCCCCAAGAGCGCTACGAGCAGTACTTC
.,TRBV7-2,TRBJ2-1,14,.,CASSRTVSYNEQFF,TGTGCCAGCAGCCGAACGGTTTCCTACAATGAGCAGTTCTTC
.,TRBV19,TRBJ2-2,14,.,CASSIVVNTGELFF,TGTGCCAGTAGTATAGTGGTCAACACCGGGGAGCTGTTTTTT
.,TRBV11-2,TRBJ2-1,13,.,CASSLWGNNEQFF,TGTGCCAGCAGCTTATGGGGGAACAATGAGCAGTTCTTC
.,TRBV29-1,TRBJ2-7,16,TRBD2,CSVGGGRGFIPYEQYF,TGCAGCGTTGGCGGGGGACGAGGGTTTATCCCCTACGAGCAGTACTTC
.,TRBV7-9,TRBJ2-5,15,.,CASSLFSSLKETQYF,TGTGCCAGCAGCTTATTCTCCAGCCTTAAAGAGACCCAGTACTTC
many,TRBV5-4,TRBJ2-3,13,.,CASSLEGTDTQYF,TGTGCCAGCAGCTTGGAGGGTACAGATACGCAGTATTTT
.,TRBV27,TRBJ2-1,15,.,CASSLWDSSYNEQFF,TGTGCCAGCAGTTTATGGGATAGCTCCTACAATGAGCAGTTCTTC
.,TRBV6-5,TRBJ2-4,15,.,CASSYSTQAKNIQYF,TGTGCCAGCAGTTACTCGACACAAGCCAAAAACATTCAGTACTTC
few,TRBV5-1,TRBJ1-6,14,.,CASSIDSLNSPLHF,TGCGCCAGCAGCATAGACAGTCTTAATTCACCCCTCCACTTT
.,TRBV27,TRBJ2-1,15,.,CASSSLALQNNEQFF,TGTGCCAGCAGCTCACTAGCTCTTCAAAACAATGAGCAGTTCTTC
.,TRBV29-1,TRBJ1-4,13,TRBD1,CSAGQGANEKLFF,TGCAGCGCTGGACAGGGGGCTAATGAAAAACTGTTTTTT
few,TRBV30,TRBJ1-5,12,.,CAWSVPNQPQHF,TGTGCCTGGAGTGTACCCAATCAGCCCCAGCATTTT
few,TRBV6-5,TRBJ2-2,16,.,CASSSGFTANTGELFF,TGTGCCAGCAGTTCCGGATTTACAGCGAACACCGGGGAGCTGTTTTTT
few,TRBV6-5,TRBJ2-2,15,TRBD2,CASSPPSGGAGELFF,TGTGCCAGCAGTCCCCCTAGCGGGGGGGCCGGGGAGCTGTTTTTT
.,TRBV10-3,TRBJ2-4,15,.,CAISEAGVTKNIQYF,TGTGCCATCAGTGAGGCCGGGGTGACCAAAAACATTCAGTACTTC
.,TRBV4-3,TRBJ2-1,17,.,CASSQERRFSSYNEQFF,TGCGCCAGCAGCCAAGAAAGGAGATTCAGCTCCTACAATGAGCAGTTCTTC
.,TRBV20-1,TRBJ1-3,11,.,CSAEEGNTIYF,TGCAGTGCCGAAGAGGGGAACACCATATATTTT
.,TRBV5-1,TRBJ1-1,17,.,CASSTASTGGFNTEAFF,TGCGCCAGCAGCACGGCCTCCACTGGGGGATTTAACACTGAAGCTTTCTTT
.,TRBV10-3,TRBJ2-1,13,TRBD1,CAITQGARDEQFF,TGTGCCATCACGCAGGGGGCTAGAGATGAGCAGTTCTTC
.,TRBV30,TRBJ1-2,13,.,CAWNVGAPGGYTF,TGTGCCTGGAATGTGGGCGCCCCAGGTGGCTACACCTTC
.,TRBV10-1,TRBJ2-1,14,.,CASRGGLGGDEQFF,TGCGCCAGCAGAGGCGGTCTTGGAGGTGATGAGCAGTTCTTC
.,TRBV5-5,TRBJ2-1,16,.,CASSDRLSSSYNEQFF,TGTGCCAGCAGCGACAGACTTTCGAGCTCCTACAATGAGCAGTTCTTC
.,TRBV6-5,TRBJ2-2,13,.,CASSPTDTGELFF,TGTGCCAGCAGTCCGACAGACACCGGGGAGCTGTTTTTT
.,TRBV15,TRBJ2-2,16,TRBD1,CATSGPGTANTGELFF,TGTGCCACCAGCGGACCCGGGACAGCGAACACCGGGGAGCTGTTTTTT
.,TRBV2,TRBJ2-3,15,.,CASSKRSTSTDTQYF,TGTGCCAGCAGCAAGCGAAGTACTAGCACAGATACGCAGTATTTT
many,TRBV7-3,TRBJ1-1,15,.,CASSLRGTGNTEAFF,TGTGCCAGCAGCCTCCGAGGGACCGGGAACACTGAAGCTTTCTTT
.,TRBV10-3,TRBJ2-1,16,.,CAISERSGPYHNEQFF,TGTGCCATCAGTGAACGTTCGGGTCCCTACCACAATGAGCAGTTCTTC
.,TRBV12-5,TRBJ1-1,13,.,CASDLEGGAEAFF,TGTGCTAGTGATTTGGAAGGGGGGGCTGAAGCTTTCTTT